This T cell receptor beta chain was recovered during a study of T cell repertoires in cytomegalovirus infection. Germline V gene data show CDR1 as SGHVS and CDR2 as FQNEAQ. This CDR3 has 15 amino acids. The trim removed 2 bases at V and 5 bases at J, leaving 2 bases unmatched. TCRdb reanalysed the reads using MiXCR and keeps one entry per CDR3 protein. The sample records more than 150,000 distinct CDR3 sequences, roughly a quarter being singletons. This clonotype was seen at least ten times. The J gene is TRBJ2-2, the V gene TRBV7-8; 10 bases align to TRBD2. The sequence derives from a human donor in good health (CMV status not recorded). Some clones in this sample may be carry-over from other donors' samples. The material sequenced was PBMCs. Here the CDR3 reads CASSLRSGRTGELFF. CDR3 DNA sequence: TGTGCCAGCAGCTTACGTAGCGGGAGGACCGGGGAGCTGTTTTTT.